A single sample is the source of the 21 T cell receptor beta chains below, sequenced in a study of vaccination effects on CD4 cells after COVID-19. Antigens for these TCRs are unknown. Having been cultured for roughly 9 days, the cells underwent CD4+ T cell isolation. Data came from immunoSEQ multiplex PCR; TCRdb stores just in-frame clones and leaves some out. The repertoire holds more than 35,000 clones, with 82% as singletons. Sequenced material: CD4+ T cells from PBMCs cultured without peptide, taken before COVID-19 vaccination. The receptors stem from a human donor who received a COVID-19 vaccine.

The table lists this clone with a few counts. The chain links TRBV29-1 to TRBJ1-1; 7 bases align to TRBD1. Germline V lookup: CDR1 SQVTM, CDR2 ANQGSEA. The CDR3 consists of 19 residues. The trim removed 1 base at V and 1 base at J, leaving 18 bases unmatched. Here the CDR3 reads CSVEGHRGYRFNRNTEAFF. The CDR3 DNA reads as TGCAGCGTTGAAGGACACAGGGGATATCGATTTAACAGGAACACTGAAGCTTTCTTT.

The sample holds a few counts of this clone. This chain connects TRBV9 to TRBJ1-3, with unresolved D. The CDR3 loop spans 15 amino acids. Germline loops: CDR1 SGDLS, CDR2 YYNGEE. The V and J ends lost 0 bases and 8 bases respectively, with 15 bases between them. CDR3 in DNA: TGTGCCAGCAGCGTAGACACGGCAGAGTGGTACACCATATATTTT. It translates to CASSVDTAEWYTIYF.

This clone was observed once. The rearrangement links TRBV12-5 to TRBJ2-7; D is uncertain. The CDR3 extends over 12 amino acids. The ends were cut back, 6 bases at V and 7 bases at J, with 13 bases in the middle. Per germline, CDR1 LGHNT and CDR2 FRNRAP. The CDR3 coding sequence is TGTGCTAGTGGCGTGGAGACACCGGAGCAGTACGTC. Translating gives CASGVETPEQYV.

This clone was detected once. The chain links TRBV6-5 to TRBJ1-2, with D perhaps TRBD1 (5 bases). Germline-derived CDR1 and CDR2 are MNHEY and SVGAGI. The CDR3 extends over 12 amino acids. The ends were cut back, 5 bases at V and 4 bases at J, with 8 bases in the middle. CDR3 protein: CASSNQGYGYTF. The CDR3 DNA is TGTGCCAGCAGTAATCAGGGCTATGGCTACACCTTC.

The chain combines TRBV10-1 with TRBJ2-5; D possibly matches TRBD1 or TRBD2 (5 bases each). This CDR3 has 13 residues. CDR1 is WNHNN, CDR2 SYGVQD, per germline (reference sequence). V lost 4 bases and J lost 4, with 10 bases in between. CDR3 sequence (DNA): TGCGCCAGCAGTGGGTCGAGGGGAGAGACCCAGTACTTC. Its protein product is CASSGSRGETQYF.

This sequence joins TRBV4-1 and TRBJ1-5; D gene uncertain. The ends were cut back, 1 base at V and 6 bases at J, with 7 bases in the middle. The CDR3 is 13 residues long. Germline V CDR1 and CDR2: MGHRA, YSYEKL. In DNA, the CDR3 is TGCGCCAGCAGCCAAGGGGGTGTTCAGCCCCAGCATTTT. It translates to CASSQGGVQPQHF.

The chain couples TRBV6-5 to TRBJ1-2, with D possibly matching TRBD1 (5 bases). CDR1 and CDR2 from the germline V gene are MNHEY and SVGAGI. V was trimmed by 2 bases and J by 4 bases, leaving 17 bases between them. CDR3 length: 16 residues. CDR3 sequence reads: CASSYGGGELFYGYTF. In DNA, the CDR3 is TGTGCCAGCAGTTACGGCGGGGGAGAATTGTTCTATGGCTACACCTTC.

The chain has TRBV28 and TRBJ1-2; possibly TRBD1 for D (5 bases). CDR1 and CDR2 from the germline V gene are MDHEN and SYDVKM. The V and J ends lost 5 bases and 4 bases respectively, with 20 bases between them. The CDR3 contains 16 residues. CDR3 sequence (DNA): TGTGCCAGCAGTGGCCGAGAGGAGCCAGGGTCCTATGGCTACACCTTC. Residues: CASSGREEPGSYGYTF.

The V and J genes are TRBV18 and TRBJ1-2; 8 nucleotides match TRBD1. V lost 5 bases and J lost 0; bases outside the gene matches: 11. The CDR3 is 17 residues long. The germline V gene has CDR1 KGHSH and CDR2 LQKENI. The CDR3 coding sequence is TGTGCCAGCTCAAGAGACAGGGGCCCTCCAGCTAACTATGGCTACACCTTC. It is translated as CASSRDRGPPANYGYTF.

This chain connects TRBV7-2 to TRBJ1-4, with no clear D. Trimming pared 5 bases from V and 5 bases from J, leaving 9 bases between. Germline V gene sequence: CDR1 SGHTA, CDR2 FQGNSA. This CDR3 has 13 residues. CDR3 region: CASSPLRNEKLFF. DNA for the CDR3: TGTGCCAGCAGCCCATTAAGAAATGAAAAACTGTTTTTT. Drawing the rest from reference TRBV7-2 and TRBJ1-4, the complete variable domain is GAGVSQSPSNKVTEKGKDVELRCDPISGHTALYWYRQSLGQGLEFLIYFQGNSAPDKSGLPSDRFSAERTGGSVSTLTIQRTQQEDSAVYLCASSPLRNEKLFFGSGTQLSVL.

The CDR3 here is CASSSWRAGANVLTF. CDR3 DNA: TGTGCCAGCAGCTCCTGGCGGGCTGGGGCCAACGTCCTGACTTTC. This rearrangement joins TRBV7-2 to TRBJ2-6; tentatively, D is TRBD2 (5 bases). This CDR3 contains 15 residues. Trimming stripped 4 bases from V and 2 bases from J, with 9 bases between. Per the germline V gene, CDR1 is SGHTA and CDR2 is FQGNSA.

In its sample, this clone was seen a few times. The chain employs TRBV11-2 and TRBJ1-6; no definite D call. CDR3 length: 13 residues. In germline, CDR1 is SGHAT, CDR2 FQNNGV. Trimming removed 2 bases at V and 7 bases at J, with 6 bases between. The CDR3 DNA reads as TGTGCCAGCAGCTTAATTGAGAATTCACCCCTCCACTTT. It yields the protein CASSLIENSPLHF.

The chain couples TRBV6-2 or TRBV6-3 to TRBJ2-2; D is perhaps TRBD1 (5 bases). V was pared by 6 bases and J by 10 bases, with 18 bases between. Germline CDR1 is MNHEY and CDR2 is SVGEGT. The CDR3 is made up of 14 amino acids. This CDR3 is CASSDETAISELFF. CDR3 bases: TGTGCCAGCAGCGACGAGACAGCAATCTCGGAGCTGTTTTTT.

The chain has TRBV6-2 or TRBV6-3 and TRBJ2-2, with D tentatively TRBD1 (5 bases). Deletions cut 0 bases from V and 1 base from J, with 12 bases between. The CDR3 has 17 residues. CDR1 is MNHEY and CDR2 is SVGEGT in the germline V gene. The CDR3 DNA reads TGTGCCAGCAGTTACTCGAGTGTCACAGGGAACACCGGGGAGCTGTTTTTT. It encodes CASSYSSVTGNTGELFF.

The chain links TRBV6-5 to TRBJ1-6; no clear D gene. Germline loops: CDR1 MNHEY, CDR2 SVGAGI. There are 13 residues in the CDR3. V dropped 0 bases and J dropped 12 bases, with 9 bases sitting between them. The CDR3 DNA reads TGTGCCAGCAGTTACTCGGCCGGTGAACCCCTCCACTTT. Translating gives CASSYSAGEPLHF.

Notes on this clone: Other DNA sequences within the sample encode an identical CDR3. The V call is TRBV9, the J call TRBJ1-3; D is uncertain. The V gene's germline CDR1 is SGDLS and CDR2 YYNGEE. Trimming took 1 base from V and 0 from J, leaving 8 bases between them. The CDR3 contains 15 residues. CDR3 DNA: TGTGCCAGCAGCGTAAGTGGAACCTCTGGAAACACCATATATTTT. Protein product: CASSVSGTSGNTIYF. The complete variable domain, with remaining parts taken from reference TRBV9 and TRBJ1-3, reads DSGVTQTPKHLITATGQRVTLRCSPRSGDLSVYWYQQSLDQGLQFLIQYYNGEERAKGNILERFSAQQFPDLHSELNLSSLELGDSALYFCASSVSGTSGNTIYFGEGSWLTVV.

A few counts support this clone. The chain joins TRBV24-1 to TRBJ1-3, with D unclear. Looked up from germline, CDR1 is KGHDR and CDR2 is SFDVKD. Trimming removed 2 bases at V and 4 bases at J, with 11 bases between. The CDR3 length is 15 residues. CDR3 nucleotides: TGTGCCACCAGTGATTCCTCGGGTTCCGGAAACACCATATATTTT. Residues: CATSDSSGSGNTIYF.

V gene TRBV3-1 (or the pseudogene TRBV3-2) combines with J gene TRBJ2-1; 10 bases line up with TRBD2. Per germline, CDR1 LGHDT and CDR2 YNNKEL (reference sequence). The CDR3 totals 16 residues. Trimming cost V 3 bases and J 3 bases; bases outside gene matches: 5. The CDR3 reads CASSQRIAGGYNEQFF. Here the CDR3 DNA reads TGTGCCAGCAGCCAGAGAATAGCGGGGGGCTACAATGAGCAGTTCTTC.

CDR3 amino acids: CATSRTGEGRVYGYTF. The CDR3 DNA sequence: TGTGCCACCAGCAGGACAGGGGAGGGACGGGTCTATGGCTACACCTTC. This chain uses TRBV15 with TRBJ1-2, with 8 bases matching TRBD1. The trim removed 3 bases at V and 4 bases at J, leaving 10 bases unmatched. There are 16 residues in the CDR3. The V gene's germline CDR1 is LNHNV and CDR2 YYDKDF (reference sequence).

The V and J genes are TRBV30 and TRBJ1-1; 7 nucleotides match TRBD1. Germline CDR1 is GTSNPN and CDR2 is SVGIG (reference sequence). CDR3 length: 13 amino acids. V lost 0 bases to trimming and J lost 10 bases; unmatched junction nucleotides: 8. The CDR3 DNA is TGTGCCTGGAGTGTACTAAAGGGGGCTGGAGCTTTCTTT. It specifies CAWSVLKGAGAFF.

The chain links TRBV2 to TRBJ1-4, with D unclear. Deletions cut 4 bases from V and 3 bases from J, with 12 bases between. Per the germline V gene, CDR1 is SNHLY and CDR2 is FYNNEI. CDR3 length: 15 residues. The CDR3 DNA reads as TGTGCCAGCAGTGTCAATGGGGAGGCTAATGAAAAACTGTTTTTT. It encodes CASSVNGEANEKLFF. The variable domain in full, completed from reference TRBV2 and TRBJ1-4, reads EPEVTQTPSHQVTQMGQEVILRCVPISNHLYFYWYRQILGQKVEFLVSFYNNEISEKSEIFDDQFSVERPDGSNFTLKIRSTKLEDSAMYFCASSVNGEANEKLFFGSGTQLSVL.